Included here is one T cell receptor beta chain sequence, with context. Its matching antigen is unknown. Produced via immunoSEQ multiplex PCR; TCRdb's table is partial and in-frame only. The sample has about 33,000 clones, roughly four fifths seen once. Pools of viral peptides were used by the ViraFEST assay to expand antigen-specific CD4+ T cells ahead of sequencing. Investigators separated out CD4+ T cells once about 10 days of culture had passed. Subjects were given two BNT162b2 or mRNA-1273 vaccine doses. Among the vaccine recipients, none had a prior SARS-CoV-2 infection, and nucleocapsid antibodies were negative. The entry originates in a study of vaccination effects on CD4 cells after COVID-19. Study as a whole: Relative to the second dose, post-vaccine samples were obtained a median of 72 days later.

Points from the study as a whole: Early timepoints after infection were absent, and convalescent patients were few in the study.

Trimming removed 4 bases at V and 6 bases at J, with 15 bases between. This CDR3 contains 15 residues. The V gene's germline CDR1 is LNHDA and CDR2 SQIVND (reference sequence). The chain is built from TRBV19 and TRBJ2-2; TRBD1 might be the D (5 bases). The sequences come from CD4+ T cells from PBMCs cultured with HCoV-NL63 spike peptides, collected after COVID-19 vaccination. This sequence originates from a human donor who received a COVID-19 vaccine. Some clones in this sample may be carry-over from other donors' samples. The CDR3 DNA is TGTGCCAGTAGTACCCCCAGGGTACGGGCCGGGGAGCTGTTTTTT. Amino acids: CASSTPRVRAGELFF.